These 3 T cell receptor beta chains were all obtained from the same sample, sequenced in a study of siplizumab effects on memory and regulatory T cells. Clones were read by immunoSEQ multiplex PCR, and TCRdb kept only the in-frame ones, dropping some. The table lists 94,000 or so clones, roughly 97% of them singletons. The sample comprised naive CD4+ T cells sorted from blood. Source of these receptors: a human donor in good health.

The chain couples TRBV6-5 to TRBJ1-1, with a tentative D call TRBD1 (5 bases). The germline V gene encodes CDR1 MNHEY and CDR2 SVGAGI. The V end lost 6 bases, the J end lost 1 base, and 12 bases lay between the germline ends. This CDR3 comprises 14 residues. The CDR3 DNA sequence: TGTGCCAGCAGACTAAGCCAGGGGAACACTGAAGCTTTCTTT. Translated, it gives CASRLSQGNTEAFF.

V is TRBV4-3 and J is TRBJ2-7; D gene ambiguous. There are 16 residues in the CDR3. V was shortened by 0 bases and J by 0 bases, with 12 bases between the two germline ends. Germline V gives CDR1 LGHNA, CDR2 YSLEER. The CDR3 nucleotides read TGCGCCAGCAGCCAAGATACGGGCGCTAGCTCCTACGAGCAGTACTTC. Amino acid sequence: CASSQDTGASSYEQYF.

The gene calls are TRBV6-6 and TRBJ1-3; 11 nucleotides agree with TRBD1. The CDR3 is 16 amino acids. Germline V CDR1 and CDR2: MNHNY, SVGAGI (reference sequence). Unmatched junction bases numbered 5, after V lost 5 bases and J lost 2 bases. CDR3: CASSRGQGAAGNTIYF. The CDR3 region has the DNA TGTGCCAGCAGTCGCGGACAGGGGGCGGCTGGAAACACCATATATTTT.